This T cell receptor beta chain was sequenced for a study of T cell changes during pregnancy in multiple sclerosis. The protocol was immunoSEQ multiplex PCR, while the TCRdb copy is restricted to in-frame clones and leaves out a portion. The data hold tens of thousands of clones, with 92% observed a single time. This CDR3 is built from 16 residues. V was pared by 1 base and J by 4 bases, with 7 bases of the junction left unmatched. CDR1 LGHNA and CDR2 YNFKEQ come from the germline V gene. The material sequenced was peripheral blood, taken after pregnancy. The receptor's source is a female donor with multiple sclerosis, enrolled in a pregnancy study. The chain joins TRBV4-2 to TRBJ1-2; 9 nucleotides agree with TRBD1. CDR3 nucleotide sequence: TGTGCCAGCAGCCAAGCGAGACAGGGGGAGACCTATGGCTACACCTTC. Encoded protein: CASSQARQGETYGYTF.